A single sample gave rise to the 17 T cell receptor beta chains below, sequenced in a study of T cell responses to AZD1222 COVID-19 vaccine. Sequenced by immunoSEQ multiplex PCR; TCRdb stores in-frame clones only, minus some. There are some 190,000 clones in the sample; 85% to 95% occur only once, and approximately 1.9% lies in the top ten. The specimen comprised peripheral blood, sampled 28 days after the second AZD1222 dose. All receptors come from an adult who received the AZD1222 COVID-19 vaccine.

The genes are TRBV7-9 and TRBJ1-1; D gene uncertain. The ends were cut back, 3 bases at V and 1 base at J, with 6 bases in the middle. In germline, CDR1 is SEHNR, CDR2 FQNEAQ (reference sequence). The CDR3 has 13 amino acids. The CDR3 bases are TGTGCCAGCAGCTTGACGGAGAACACTGAAGCTTTCTTT. Residues: CASSLTENTEAFF.

V is TRBV6-2 or TRBV6-3 and J is TRBJ2-3, with D hard to call. Germline V gene data show CDR1 as MNHEY and CDR2 as SVGEGT. V lost 2 bases to trimming and J lost 3 bases, with 12 bases between them. This CDR3 is built from 15 residues. CDR3 loop: CASSYTLGLTDTQYF. DNA of the CDR3: TGTGCCAGCAGTTACACACTGGGGTTGACAGATACGCAGTATTTT.

This chain links TRBV18 with TRBJ2-2; no clear D. The germline V gene encodes CDR1 KGHSH and CDR2 LQKENI. V was clipped by 0 bases and J by 6 bases, with 11 bases between them. The CDR3 is 15 amino acids. CDR3 nucleotides: TGTGCCAGCTCACCACCTTCCTCGGTCCCCGGGGAGCTGTTTTTT. This codes for CASSPPSSVPGELFF.

The chain is built from TRBV6-5 and TRBJ2-7; the D gene could be TRBD1 or TRBD2 (6 bases each). Germline V CDR1 and CDR2: MNHEY, SVGAGI. The CDR3 has 15 amino acids. V lost 7 bases and J 0 bases, leaving 16 bases between the germline ends. CDR3: CASIIGGGGSYEQYF. As DNA, the CDR3 is TGTGCCAGCATAATCGGAGGGGGAGGCTCCTACGAGCAGTACTTC.

The chain links TRBV10-1 to TRBJ2-1; 8 nucleotides agree with TRBD2. The germline CDR1 and CDR2 sequences are WNHNN and SYGVQD (reference sequence). The length of the CDR3 is 14 residues. V shed 4 bases, J shed 2 bases, and the junction held 1 base outside the gene matches. CDR3 loop: CASSAGGPYNEQFF. The CDR3 bases are TGCGCCAGCAGTGCGGGGGGGCCCTACAATGAGCAGTTCTTC.

The CDR3 region is CASRGGGNTEAFF. The DNA for the CDR3 is TGTGCCAGCAGAGGAGGCGGGAACACTGAAGCTTTCTTT. This chain connects TRBV11-2 to TRBJ1-1, with D uncertain. This CDR3 is 13 amino acids long. Germline V gene sequence: CDR1 SGHAT, CDR2 FQNNGV. Deletions cut 6 bases from V and 1 base from J, with 9 bases between.

The chain recombines TRBV4-3 with TRBJ1-1; D unclear. Germline V gene data show CDR1 as LGHNA and CDR2 as YSLEER. The CDR3 sequence is 16 residues long. Trimming cost V 0 bases and J 3 bases, with 14 bases left between them. The CDR3 coding sequence is TGCGCCAGCAGCCAAGAATCGGGCCCCGGCCACACTGAAGCTTTCTTT. Its protein is CASSQESGPGHTEAFF.

The V call is TRBV19, the J call TRBJ2-7; 12 bases agree with TRBD2. This CDR3 region has 15 residues. Trimming took 4 bases from V and 3 from J; bases not matched to a gene: 4. The germline V gene encodes CDR1 LNHDA and CDR2 SQIVND (reference sequence). This CDR3 is CASSRTSGINYEQYF. In nucleotides, the CDR3 is TGTGCCAGTAGTAGGACTAGCGGGATTAACTACGAGCAGTACTTC.

V is TRBV19 and J is TRBJ1-6; 8 nucleotides align to TRBD1. The CDR3 loop spans 16 amino acids. J gave up 4 bases and V 6 bases, and 8 bases lay outside the gene matches. Looked up from germline, CDR1 is LNHDA and CDR2 is SQIVND (reference sequence). The CDR3 region is CASRSQTGGYNSPLHF. The CDR3 region has the DNA TGTGCCAGTAGGTCCCAAACAGGGGGTTATAATTCACCCCTCCACTTT.

This chain joins TRBV2 and TRBJ1-1; 9 bases are a match to TRBD1. This CDR3 region has 16 residues. V gave up 9 bases and J gave up 0 bases; unmatched junction bases: 11. The germline V gene encodes CDR1 SNHLY and CDR2 FYNNEI. The CDR3, as DNA: TGTGCCAGAGACAGGGGGGCACAGGGGATGAACACTGAAGCTTTCTTT. Amino acid sequence: CARDRGAQGMNTEAFF.

V usage is TRBV6-5 and J usage is TRBJ1-2; a possible D gene is TRBD1 (6 bases). The CDR3 sequence is 15 residues long. Germline CDR1 and CDR2: MNHEY and SVGAGI. Trimming pared 2 bases from V and 4 bases from J, leaving 14 bases between. The DNA of the CDR3 is TGTGCCAGCAGTTACGCCGGGGGGGGCGGCTATGGCTACACCTTC. It is translated as CASSYAGGGGYGYTF.

The chain joins TRBV19 to TRBJ1-2; D unclear. The V end was cut by 5 bases, the J end by 2 bases, with 12 bases between. Germline V CDR1 and CDR2: LNHDA, SQIVND (reference sequence). The CDR3 contains 14 residues. This CDR3 is CASSHLLANYGYTF. CDR3 in DNA: TGTGCCAGTAGTCATTTGTTGGCGAACTATGGCTACACCTTC.

This clone came up once. The rearrangement uses TRBV7-9 and TRBJ2-7, with no clear D. Trimming pared 1 base from V and 2 bases from J, leaving 9 bases between. Germline V gene data show CDR1 as SEHNR and CDR2 as FQNEAQ (reference sequence). The CDR3 sequence is 14 residues long. CDR3 nucleotide sequence: TGTGCCAGCAGCTTAGACTCTGGAACCTACGAGCAGTACTTC. This translates into CASSLDSGTYEQYF.

The gene calls are TRBV18 and TRBJ2-5, with D tentatively TRBD1 or TRBD2 (6 bases each). The CDR3 covers 14 residues. The V gene's germline CDR1 is KGHSH and CDR2 LQKENI. V dropped 0 bases and J dropped 4 bases, with 9 bases sitting between them. CDR3 region: CASSPPGGLETQYF. CDR3 in DNA: TGTGCCAGCTCACCACCGGGGGGCTTAGAGACCCAGTACTTC.

The chain combines TRBV6-6 with TRBJ1-5; 7 bases are shared with TRBD1. The J segment lost 5 bases and the V segment lost 7 bases, leaving 11 bases of the junction unmatched. The germline V gene has CDR1 MNHNY and CDR2 SVGAGI (reference sequence). The CDR3 consists of 15 residues. The CDR3 DNA sequence: TGTGCCAGCACCTCTCTGGGGCAGGGGGATCAGCCCCAGCATTTT. This sequence encodes CASTSLGQGDQPQHF.

The DNA of the CDR3 is TGTGCCAGTACCCGAGGCGATGGGACTAGCGTATCTACGCAGTATTTT. It specifies CASTRGDGTSVSTQYF. The chain links TRBV19 to TRBJ2-3; TRBD2 matches at 10 bases. The V gene's germline CDR1 is LNHDA and CDR2 SQIVND (reference sequence). This CDR3 region has 16 residues. V was clipped by 7 bases and J by 8 bases; unmatched bases: 15.

This chain links TRBV6-5 with TRBJ1-6; possibly TRBD1 for D (6 bases). V was pared by 2 bases and J by 13 bases, with 15 bases between. The germline V gene encodes CDR1 MNHEY and CDR2 SVGAGI. CDR3 size: 14 residues. CDR3 protein: CASSYGSRGDPLHF. The DNA of the CDR3 is TGTGCCAGCAGTTACGGCTCTAGGGGGGACCCCCTCCACTTT.